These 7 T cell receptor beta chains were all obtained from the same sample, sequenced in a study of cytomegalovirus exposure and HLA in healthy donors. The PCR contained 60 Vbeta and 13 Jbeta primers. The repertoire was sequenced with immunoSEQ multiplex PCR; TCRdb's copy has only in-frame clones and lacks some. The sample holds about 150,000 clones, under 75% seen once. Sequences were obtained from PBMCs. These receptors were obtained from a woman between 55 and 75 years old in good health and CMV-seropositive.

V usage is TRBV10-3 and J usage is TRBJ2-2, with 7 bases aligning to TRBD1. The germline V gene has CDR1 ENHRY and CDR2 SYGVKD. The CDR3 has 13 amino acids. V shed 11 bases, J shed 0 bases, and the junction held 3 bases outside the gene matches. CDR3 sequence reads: CASQGANTGELFF. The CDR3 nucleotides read TGTGCCTCCCAGGGGGCGAACACCGGGGAGCTGTTTTTT.

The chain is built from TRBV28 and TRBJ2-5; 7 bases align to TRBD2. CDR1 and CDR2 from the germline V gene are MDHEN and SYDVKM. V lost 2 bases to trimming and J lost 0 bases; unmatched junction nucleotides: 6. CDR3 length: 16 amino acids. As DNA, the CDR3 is TGTGCCAGCAGTTTAGGGGACGGGGGGAACCAAGAGACCCAGTACTTC. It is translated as CASSLGDGGNQETQYF.

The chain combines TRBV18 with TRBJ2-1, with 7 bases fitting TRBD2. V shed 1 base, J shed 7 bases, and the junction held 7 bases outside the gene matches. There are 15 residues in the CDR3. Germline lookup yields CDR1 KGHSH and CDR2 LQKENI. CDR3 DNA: TGTGCCAGCTCACCACTGGGAGGGCCGATGAATGAGCAGTTCTTC. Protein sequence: CASSPLGGPMNEQFF.

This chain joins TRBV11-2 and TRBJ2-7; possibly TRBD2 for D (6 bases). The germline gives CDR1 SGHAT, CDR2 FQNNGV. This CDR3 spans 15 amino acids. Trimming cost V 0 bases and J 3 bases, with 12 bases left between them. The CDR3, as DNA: TGTGCCAGCAGCTTAGATCGGGTTAGCGGCTACGAGCAGTACTTC. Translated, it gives CASSLDRVSGYEQYF.

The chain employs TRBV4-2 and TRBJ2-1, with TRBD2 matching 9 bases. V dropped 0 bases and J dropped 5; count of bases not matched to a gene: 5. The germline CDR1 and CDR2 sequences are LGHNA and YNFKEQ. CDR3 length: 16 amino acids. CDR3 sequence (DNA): TGTGCCAGCAGCCAAGATCGAGCGGGAGGCAACAATGAGCAGTTCTTC. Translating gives CASSQDRAGGNNEQFF.

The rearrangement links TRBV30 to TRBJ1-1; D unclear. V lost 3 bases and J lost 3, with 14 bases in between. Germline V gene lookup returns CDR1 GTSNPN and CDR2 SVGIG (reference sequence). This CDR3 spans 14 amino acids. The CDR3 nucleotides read TGTGCCTGGAGCCTCGGAGCTCCGTACACTGAAGCTTTCTTT. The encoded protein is CAWSLGAPYTEAFF. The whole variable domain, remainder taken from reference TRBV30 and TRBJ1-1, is SQTIHQWPATLVQPVGSPLSLECTVEGTSNPNLYWYRQAAGRGLQLLFYSVGIGQISSEVPQNLSASRPQDRQFILSSKKLLLSDSGFYLCAWSLGAPYTEAFFGQGTRLTVV.

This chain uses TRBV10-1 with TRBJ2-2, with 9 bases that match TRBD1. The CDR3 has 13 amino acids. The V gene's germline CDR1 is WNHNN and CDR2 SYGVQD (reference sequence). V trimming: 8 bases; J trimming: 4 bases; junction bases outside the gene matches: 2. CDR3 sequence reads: CASGQGSTGELFF. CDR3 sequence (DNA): TGCGCCAGCGGACAGGGGAGCACCGGGGAGCTGTTTTTT.